These 14 T cell receptor beta chains were sequenced from one sample in a study of T-cell memory formation after mild COVID-19. TCRdb independently ran MiXCR on the 5' RACE reads; one entry per CDR3 protein. The sample has about 620,000 distinct CDR3 sequences, about 20% seen once. Source material: PBMCs or a T cell subset sorted from them (not recorded which). The receptor source for this set is an adult woman who had mild COVID-19 (a few samples of this study predate the infection). Cell type and time point are not known.

This clonotype was observed a handful of times. The rearrangement links TRBV7-9 to TRBJ2-7, with 8 bases fitting TRBD2. The CDR3 totals 17 residues. The J segment lost 2 bases and the V segment lost 2 bases, leaving 11 bases of the junction unmatched. Germline loops: CDR1 SEHNR, CDR2 FQNEAQ (reference sequence). This CDR3 is CASSLRATRGLAYEQYF. In DNA form, the CDR3 reads TGTGCCAGCAGCTTAAGGGCTACGAGGGGACTAGCCTACGAGCAGTACTTC.

The chain is built from TRBV6-5 and TRBJ2-5; D unclear. The CDR3 sequence is 12 residues long. The germline V gene encodes CDR1 MNHEY and CDR2 SVGAGI. The V end was cut by 6 bases, the J end by 5 bases, with 10 bases between. The CDR3 nucleotides read TGTGCCAGCAGAACCCCGTGGGAGACCCAGTACTTC. Residues: CASRTPWETQYF.

The table lists this clonotype with a few counts. The CDR3 nucleotides read TGTGCCAGCAGCCCACAGGGTGGGGGGCGCACAGATACGCAGTATTTT. Protein product: CASSPQGGGRTDTQYF. This chain connects TRBV9 to TRBJ2-3, with D perhaps given as TRBD1 or TRBD2 (6 bases each). Germline values: CDR1 SGDLS, CDR2 YYNGEE. CDR3 length: 16 residues. Trimming took off 4 bases at V and 1 base at J, with 16 bases between the two ends.

The chain recombines TRBV6-4 with TRBJ2-3; tentatively, D is TRBD2 (5 bases). Looked up from germline, CDR1 is MRHNA and CDR2 is SNTAGT. Trimming cost V 0 bases and J 1 base, with 11 bases left between them. This CDR3 comprises 16 residues. CDR3 residues: CASSDSRRLGTDTQYF. The CDR3 coding sequence is TGTGCCAGCAGTGACTCGAGGAGGTTGGGCACAGATACGCAGTATTTT.

In its sample, this clonotype was seen a few times. The V call is TRBV5-1, the J call TRBJ2-7, with 8 bases aligning to TRBD2. The length of the CDR3 is 14 residues. V lost 4 bases and J lost 1; bases outside the gene matches: 4. Germline values: CDR1 SGHRS, CDR2 YFSETQ. The CDR3 sequence: CASSGREGSYEQYF. The CDR3 bases are TGCGCCAGCAGCGGTCGGGAGGGGTCCTACGAGCAGTACTTC.

The chain recombines TRBV29-1 with TRBJ1-2; no firm D call. The CDR3 is 13 residues long. Germline V gene data show CDR1 as SQVTM and CDR2 as ANQGSEA. The V end was cut by 4 bases, the J end by 8 bases, with 17 bases between. The CDR3 spells CSVGGRRDRGYTF. CDR3 DNA sequence: TGCAGCGTTGGAGGGCGAAGGGATAGAGGCTACACCTTC. Complete variable domain (other parts from reference TRBV29-1 and TRBJ1-2): SAVISQKPSRDICQRGTSLTIQCQVDSQVTMMFWYRQQPGQSLTLIATANQGSEATYESGFVIDKFPISRPNLTFSTLTVSNMSPEDSSIYLCSVGGRRDRGYTFGSGTRLTVV.

This clonotype was observed a few times. This chain joins TRBV5-1 and TRBJ2-3; TRBD2 matches 10 bases. J gave up 5 bases and V 4 bases, and 13 bases lay outside the gene matches. The germline gives CDR1 SGHRS, CDR2 YFSETQ. The CDR3 contains 17 residues. CDR3: CASSPGTSGDYGDTQYF. The CDR3 region has the DNA TGCGCCAGCAGCCCGGGCACTAGCGGGGATTATGGAGATACGCAGTATTTT.

The V call is TRBV5-1, the J call TRBJ2-5; 10 bases align to TRBD2. Trimming cost V 1 base and J 1 base; bases outside gene matches: 7. The CDR3 consists of 17 residues. The germline V gene encodes CDR1 SGHRS and CDR2 YFSETQ. The CDR3 protein is CASSLSHSGGAQETQYF. As DNA, the CDR3 is TGCGCCAGCAGCTTGAGTCACAGCGGGGGGGCCCAAGAGACCCAGTACTTC.

This clonotype was observed a handful of times. The V and J genes are TRBV27 and TRBJ1-1; possible D gene TRBD1, 5 bases. The CDR3 loop spans 13 amino acids. V was shortened by 8 bases and J by 4 bases, with 14 bases between the two germline ends. Germline V gene data show CDR1 as MNHEY and CDR2 as SMNVEV (reference sequence). The CDR3, as DNA: TGTGCCAGCCAAGATAGAGGGGCCACTGAAGCTTTCTTT. It specifies CASQDRGATEAFF.

This clonotype was seen more than once but under ten times. This chain uses TRBV6-6 with TRBJ2-7; TRBD1 matches at 7 bases. This CDR3 comprises 12 residues. CDR1 is MNHNY and CDR2 is SVGAGI in the germline V gene (reference sequence). The J segment lost 5 bases and the V segment lost 5 bases, leaving 3 bases of the junction unmatched. CDR3 loop: CASSRGQHEQYF. CDR3 bases: TGTGCCAGCAGTAGGGGACAGCACGAGCAGTACTTC.

The rearrangement joins TRBV6-6 to TRBJ1-3, with D unresolved. V was shortened by 6 bases and J by 0 bases, with 12 bases between the two germline ends. The CDR3 loop spans 15 amino acids. The germline V gene has CDR1 MNHNY and CDR2 SVGAGI (reference sequence). CDR3 protein: CASRRAKSSGNTIYF. CDR3 DNA sequence: TGTGCCAGCAGAAGGGCGAAGAGCTCTGGAAACACCATATATTTT.

The CDR3 DNA is TGTGCCAGCAGTTCCACGGGACTAGCGGGGCACTACGAGCAGTACTTC. Translated: CASSSTGLAGHYEQYF. The V gene is TRBV12-3 or TRBV12-4, the J gene TRBJ2-7, with 13 positions matching TRBD2. V was clipped by 4 bases and J by 3 bases; unmatched bases: 6. The CDR3 is 16 residues long.

The gene calls are TRBV4-1 and TRBJ2-4, with D maybe TRBD2 (6 bases). The CDR3 covers 17 residues. Trimming shortened V by 5 bases and J by 1 base, and 18 bases separated the two germline ends. Germline assignment: CDR1 MGHRA and CDR2 YSYEKL. CDR3 bases: TGCGCCAGCAGCTCGGCGGGGCAGGGTAATGCCAAAAACATTCAGTACTTC. Its translation is CASSSAGQGNAKNIQYF.

The chain couples TRBV15 to TRBJ2-1, with 7 bases identical to TRBD2. V was pared by 0 bases and J by 2 bases, with 4 bases of the junction left unmatched. CDR1 is LNHNV, CDR2 YYDKDF, per germline (reference sequence). The CDR3 extends over 16 amino acids. The CDR3 here is CATSRDLAGTYNEQFF. The CDR3 coding sequence is TGTGCCACCAGCAGAGATTTAGCGGGTACCTACAATGAGCAGTTCTTC.